Presented here are 7 T cell receptor beta chains from one specimen sequenced in a study of stem cell transplantation in POMP-related autoinflammatory disease. Their recognized antigens are unknown. Study conclusions and caveats: A trend toward lower repertoire diversity and greater clonality appeared in every analyzed T-cell subset of PRAID patients. Unique TRB V-J gene pairings were limited in number in patients with PRAID.

The protocol was immunoSEQ multiplex PCR, while the TCRdb copy is restricted to in-frame clones and leaves out a portion. The top ten clones hold 2.5% to 3.5% of a sample with 8,600 or so clones, approximately 89% of them seen once. The sequencing here drew on CD8+ T cells from PBMCs, taken before stem cell transplantation. The origin of the receptors is a human donor with POMP-related autoinflammation and immune dysregulation (PRAID).

The chain carries TRBV4-1 and TRBJ2-3; D ambiguous. Trimming removed 4 bases at V and 3 bases at J, with 14 bases between. The germline CDR1 and CDR2 sequences are MGHRA and YSYEKL. This CDR3 has 15 residues. CDR3 nucleotide sequence: TGCGCCAGCAGCCGAAGGCATCTGGGGACAGATACGCAGTATTTT. Protein: CASSRRHLGTDTQYF.

The chain uses TRBV5-4 and TRBJ2-3, with 7 positions matching TRBD2. CDR3 length equals 17 residues. V shed 1 base and J 0 bases; nucleotides not matched to a gene: 8. CDR1 and CDR2 from the germline V gene are SGHNT and YYREEE (reference sequence). In nucleotides, the CDR3 is TGTGCCAGCAGCTTGTGGGGGGGACTATATAGCACAGATACGCAGTATTTT. Its protein product is CASSLWGGLYSTDTQYF.

V is TRBV7-7 and J is TRBJ2-5, with D possibly being TRBD1 (6 bases). The CDR3 has 15 residues. Between the trimmed V and J ends, which lost 2 bases and 5 bases, there was a span of 15 bases. Germline V gene data show CDR1 as SSHAT and CDR2 as FNYEAQ (reference sequence). CDR3 region: CASSLNGQGSETQYF. CDR3 sequence (DNA): TGTGCCAGCAGCTTAAACGGGCAGGGGTCGGAGACCCAGTACTTC.

This chain connects TRBV7-9 to TRBJ2-7; the match to TRBD1 covers 8 bases. Trimming cost V 4 bases and J 4 bases; bases outside gene matches: 9. This CDR3 has 15 amino acids. Germline CDR1 and CDR2: SEHNR and FQNEAQ (reference sequence). The chain's CDR3 is CASSSPTGVNYEQYF. The CDR3 DNA sequence: TGTGCCAGCAGCTCCCCGACAGGGGTGAATTACGAGCAGTACTTC.

The rearrangement links TRBV7-2 to TRBJ2-3; 11 bases are shared with TRBD2. CDR1 and CDR2 from the germline V gene are SGHTA and FQGNSA. CDR3 length: 16 residues. After removal of 1 base from V and 1 base from J, the junction contained 1 base not matched to a gene. CDR3 DNA: TGTGCCAGCAGCTTAGATAGCGGGGGGGGCACAGATACGCAGTATTTT. It yields the protein CASSLDSGGGTDTQYF.

V and J are TRBV7-6 and TRBJ2-3; D ambiguous. CDR1 is SGHVS and CDR2 is FNYEAQ in the germline V gene. The ends were cut back, 5 bases at V and 2 bases at J, with 8 bases in the middle. The CDR3 has 13 amino acids. This CDR3 reads CASSAAFTDTQYF. In DNA, the CDR3 is TGTGCCAGCAGCGCCGCGTTCACAGATACGCAGTATTTT. Full variable domain (missing parts from reference TRBV7-6 and TRBJ2-3): GAGVSQSPRYKVTKRGQDVALRCDPISGHVSLYWYRQALGQGPEFLTYFNYEAQQDKSGLPNDRFSAERPEGSISTLTIQRTEQRDSAMYRCASSAAFTDTQYFGPGTRLTVL.

The gene calls are TRBV7-6 and TRBJ2-3; 7 bases are a match to TRBD1. The CDR3 loop spans 15 amino acids. J lost 4 bases, V lost 0 bases, and 4 bases had no gene match. CDR1 SGHVS and CDR2 FNYEAQ come from the germline V gene. The CDR3 here is CASSLAPDRADTQYF. Written as DNA, the CDR3 is TGTGCCAGCAGCTTAGCGCCCGACAGGGCAGATACGCAGTATTTT.